Listed below are T cell receptor beta chains from one sample, sequenced in a study of T cells expressing NK-cell markers. Reanalyzing the 5' RACE reads, TCRdb keeps one entry per CDR3 protein, without DNA. The sample data list some 120,000 distinct CDR3 sequences. Source material: blood T cells: a sorted CD56 or NKG2C T cell subset, CD4+ or CD8+ T cells, or bulk PBMC T cells (not recorded which). Source of these receptors: a woman between 18 and 75 years old in good health. The CDR3 runs from the conserved cysteine through the conserved F or W.

v_call	j_call	cdr3_aa
TRBV18	TRBJ1-2	CASSPPWQGTYGYTF
TRBV6-2/TRBV6-3	TRBJ2-5	CATYPGGNQETQYF
TRBV9	TRBJ2-5	CASSERQDPRETQYF
TRBV4-3	TRBJ2-7	CASSTSLAGGYEQYF
TRBV5-4	TRBJ1-6	CASSPVGSSYNSPLHF
TRBV7-6	TRBJ2-3	CASSLVTRDGGPDTQYF
TRBV20-1	TRBJ1-2	CSARPGQGRSGYTF
TRBV6-1	TRBJ1-3	CASSPDFGTAGNTIYF
TRBV12-3/TRBV12-4	TRBJ1-4	CASSFGLVGNEKLFF
TRBV29-1	TRBJ2-1	CSVVFAVDNEQFF
TRBV2	TRBJ2-5	CATLVAFQETQYF
TRBV7-2	TRBJ2-5	CASSSTGAGWGETQYF
TRBV5-1	TRBJ1-2	CASSLTQGYGYTF
TRBV12-3/TRBV12-4	TRBJ2-1	CASSSGTGGADEQFF
TRBV15	TRBJ1-4	CATSDRTDSNEKLFF
TRBV7-7	TRBJ1-1	CASSDGTNTEAFF
TRBV10-3	TRBJ1-6	CAISESTQGGYSPLHF
TRBV12-3/TRBV12-4	TRBJ2-3	CASSTSMDRSAHGTQYF
TRBV21-1	TRBJ2-3	CASSKKGTLERDTQYF
TRBV5-1	TRBJ2-1	CASSRREGGQGVGNEQFF
TRBV15	TRBJ2-5	CATSRRPGVAGRRETQYF
TRBV4-3	TRBJ2-1	CASSQGQGAYNEQFF
TRBV5-4	TRBJ2-7	CASSFNGAVHEQYF
TRBV4-3	TRBJ2-5	CASSQDGGTGSETQYF
TRBV12-3/TRBV12-4	TRBJ2-3	CASSLGAAGGDTQYF
TRBV28	TRBJ2-2	CASSLSGTAPPGELFF
TRBV4-1	TRBJ1-1	CASTRTGDTEAFF
TRBV4-3	TRBJ1-4	CASSQDVSEKLFF
TRBV28	TRBJ2-1	CASSWGGYNEQFF
TRBV7-9	TRBJ2-1	CASSLESIGNEQFF
TRBV4-3	TRBJ1-4	CASSPEAGAVTQLFF
TRBV5-6	TRBJ2-3	CASSLGDLPDTQYF
TRBV20-1	TRBJ2-2	CSSRGSNTGELFF
TRBV5-4	TRBJ1-2	CASSLRGDGYTF
TRBV11-2	TRBJ2-1	CASSPPGAGASYNEQFF
TRBV27	TRBJ2-2	CASSFAASVGGELFF
TRBV12-3/TRBV12-4	TRBJ1-2	CASSSTPGQLGF
TRBV10-3	TRBJ2-2	CAISELNGELFF
TRBV5-5	TRBJ1-2	CASSLGDFYGYTF
TRBV25-1	TRBJ2-1	CASSDPHGTGQHQFF
TRBV7-6	TRBJ2-1	CASSSTGTGGNNEQFF